The TCR beta chain described here comes from a study of response to subunit inactivated influenza vaccine. CDR1 and CDR2 from the germline V gene are KGHSH and LQKENI. The CDR3 has 16 amino acids. V was clipped by 0 bases and J by 4 bases; unmatched bases: 7. This clonotype was picked up a small number of times. TCRdb used MiXCR to reprocess the RT-PCR reads, holding one entry per CDR3 protein. The data show around 530,000 distinct CDR3 sequences, about 17% seen once. The chain is built from TRBV18 and TRBJ1-2; 8 bases agree with TRBD1. The specimen comprised CD4+ T cells sorted from PBMCs, sampled around 25 months after vaccination. The sequence was obtained from a man aged 50 to 69 who received an inactivated influenza vaccine. The CDR3 here is CASSPPNGQGSYGYTF. The CDR3 DNA is TGTGCCAGCTCACCACCGAATGGACAGGGAAGCTATGGCTACACCTTC.